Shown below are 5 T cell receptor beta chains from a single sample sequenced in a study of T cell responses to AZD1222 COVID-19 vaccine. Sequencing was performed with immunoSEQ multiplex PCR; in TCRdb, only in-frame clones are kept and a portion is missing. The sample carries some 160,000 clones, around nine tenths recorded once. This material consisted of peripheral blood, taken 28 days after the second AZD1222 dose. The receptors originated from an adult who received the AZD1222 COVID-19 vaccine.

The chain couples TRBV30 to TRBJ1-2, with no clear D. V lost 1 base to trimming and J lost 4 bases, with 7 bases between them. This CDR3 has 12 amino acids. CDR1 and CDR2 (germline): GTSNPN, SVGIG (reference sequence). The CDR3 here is CAWSGIPYGYTF. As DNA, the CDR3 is TGTGCCTGGAGTGGCATTCCCTATGGCTACACCTTC.

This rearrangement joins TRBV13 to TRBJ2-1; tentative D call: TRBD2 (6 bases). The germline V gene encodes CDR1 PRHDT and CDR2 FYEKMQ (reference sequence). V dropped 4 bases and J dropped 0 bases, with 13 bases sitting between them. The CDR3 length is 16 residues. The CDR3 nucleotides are TGTGCCAGCAGCTCCCCGGACGGGAGCTCCTACAATGAGCAGTTCTTC. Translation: CASSSPDGSSYNEQFF.

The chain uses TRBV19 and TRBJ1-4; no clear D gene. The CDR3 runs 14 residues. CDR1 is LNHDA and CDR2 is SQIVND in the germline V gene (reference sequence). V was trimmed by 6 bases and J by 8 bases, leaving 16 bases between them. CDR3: CASSAGVDGEKLFF. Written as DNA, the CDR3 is TGTGCCAGTAGCGCTGGGGTAGATGGGGAAAAACTGTTTTTT.

This chain's CDR3 is CASRRARVQQPQHF. CDR3 coding DNA: TGTGCCAGCAGACGCGCAAGGGTACAGCAGCCCCAGCATTTT. The chain is built from TRBV2 and TRBJ1-5; D gene ambiguous. The CDR3 runs to 14 residues. The germline CDR1 and CDR2 sequences are SNHLY and FYNNEI. Trimming pared 6 bases from V and 7 bases from J, leaving 16 bases between.

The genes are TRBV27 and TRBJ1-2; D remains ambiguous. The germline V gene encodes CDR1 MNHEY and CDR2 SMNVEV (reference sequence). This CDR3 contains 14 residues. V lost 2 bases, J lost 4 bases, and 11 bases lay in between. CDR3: CASSLHGPPYGYTF. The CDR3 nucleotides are TGTGCCAGCAGTTTACACGGCCCTCCCTATGGCTACACCTTC.